This is a list of T cell receptor beta chains from one sample in a study of blood T cells in healthy people across ages. One entry per CDR3 protein, called by TCRdb with MiXCR from the 5' RACE reads. The table shows approximately 360,000 distinct CDR3 sequences, with roughly half occurring only once. The specimen was blood. These receptors were taken from a man between 60 and 70 years old in good health. Each CDR3 is given with its conserved first and last residue. The D gene is left open where the match is weak. Expanded clones get a size class; other rows say once, few or many, or leave the size out.

size: -; D: -; J: TRBJ2-7; V: TRBV20-1; CDR3: CSAHRDGSSYEQYF
size: -; D: -; J: TRBJ2-1; V: TRBV14; CDR3: CASSQDQDGAGRYNEQFF
size: -; D: TRBD2; J: TRBJ2-5; V: TRBV15; CDR3: CATSRAGLVGSGGETQYF
size: -; D: -; J: TRBJ1-1; V: TRBV11-2; CDR3: CASSLGRGRRKGTEAFF
size: few; D: TRBD1; J: TRBJ1-5; V: TRBV15; CDR3: CATSARQGISNQPQHF
size: -; D: -; J: TRBJ2-7; V: TRBV10-3; CDR3: CAISGTAFQQYF
size: -; D: -; J: TRBJ1-5; V: TRBV20-1; CDR3: CSASQKAYQPQHF
size: few; D: -; J: TRBJ2-1; V: TRBV7-2; CDR3: CASSLDGFGYNEQFF
size: -; D: TRBD1; J: TRBJ2-5; V: TRBV2; CDR3: CASSRQGTLQETQYF
size: -; D: TRBD1; J: TRBJ2-3; V: TRBV5-1; CDR3: CASSSTTGGAVRTDTQYF
size: once; D: -; J: TRBJ2-3; V: TRBV7-9; CDR3: CASSSSAGSTDTQYF
size: -; D: TRBD2; J: -; V: TRBV30; CDR3: CAWSVLGGTGDWAYEQYF
size: -; D: -; J: TRBJ1-6; V: TRBV12-3/TRBV12-4; CDR3: CASSLGGAYNSPLHF
size: few; D: TRBD2; J: -; V: TRBV29-1; CDR3: CSVARTSGRIWKTQYF
size: few; D: -; J: TRBJ2-3; V: TRBV20-1; CDR3: CSARDSSTDTQYF
size: once; D: -; J: TRBJ2-4; V: TRBV28; CDR3: CASSPSLGTAKNIQYF
size: -; D: -; J: TRBJ1-2; V: TRBV7-9; CDR3: CASRTAQGSLGYTF
size: -; D: -; J: TRBJ2-5; V: TRBV20-1; CDR3: CSARDMFEETQYF
size: few; D: TRBD1; J: TRBJ2-3; V: TRBV6-4; CDR3: CASSDMGQGTDTQYF
size: -; D: TRBD2; J: TRBJ2-1; V: TRBV27; CDR3: CASSPWTSGLNEQFF
size: -; D: -; J: TRBJ1-4; V: TRBV12-3/TRBV12-4; CDR3: CASSTTGTRNEKLFF
size: -; D: TRBD1; J: TRBJ2-6; V: TRBV7-9; CDR3: CASSPRTGSGANVLTF
size: few; D: -; J: TRBJ2-1; V: TRBV20-1; CDR3: CSAPPAGDLYNEQFF
size: -; D: TRBD1; J: TRBJ2-1; V: TRBV20-1; CDR3: CSARDEGQGSDEQFF
size: -; D: TRBD1; J: TRBJ1-2; V: TRBV6-1; CDR3: CASSTDRLNYGYTF
size: -; D: -; J: TRBJ2-3; V: TRBV29-1; CDR3: CSVLLAGTQYF
size: -; D: -; J: TRBJ2-5; V: TRBV7-8; CDR3: CASSPRLPNERYF
size: -; D: -; J: TRBJ2-4; V: TRBV6-5; CDR3: CASSYSLDRFANIQYF
size: -; D: -; J: TRBJ1-2; V: TRBV6-1; CDR3: CASSEGVGATGYTF
size: -; D: -; J: TRBJ2-4; V: TRBV29-1; CDR3: CSVFDIGKNIQYF
size: -; D: TRBD2; J: TRBJ2-1; V: TRBV27; CDR3: CASKIQTSGGNEQFF
size: -; D: -; J: TRBJ2-3; V: TRBV12-3/TRBV12-4; CDR3: CASRGSSEPTDTQYF
size: -; D: -; J: TRBJ1-2; V: TRBV6-2/TRBV6-3; CDR3: CASSYGQYGYTF
size: few; D: -; J: TRBJ2-1; V: TRBV9; CDR3: CASSPRTGRNEQFF
size: few; D: TRBD2; J: TRBJ2-1; V: TRBV6-5; CDR3: CASSGTSGRAQFF
size: -; D: -; J: TRBJ1-2; V: TRBV4-3; CDR3: CASSQSAANANYGYTF
size: few; D: -; J: TRBJ2-7; V: TRBV6-2/TRBV6-3; CDR3: CASSYSGDPLDEQYF